The clone carrying this TCR beta chain was recorded a few times. What it recognizes is unknown. The record originates from a study of T cell responses to AZD1222 COVID-19 vaccine. Study-wide results and caveats: Possibly, clonal diversity was underestimated; donors were largely white British and included more females. Spike as a whole was targeted by vaccine-associated CD4 TCRs, dominant at 160-218 and 743-854.

The CDR3 has 18 residues. The germline V gene encodes CDR1 MDHEN and CDR2 SYDVKM. V lost 4 bases to trimming and J lost 1 base, with 19 bases between them. Sequencing was performed with immunoSEQ multiplex PCR; in TCRdb, only in-frame clones are kept and a portion is missing. Of 200,000 to 250,000 clones listed, about 94% were seen once; the top ten hold 1.7%. This chain links TRBV28 with TRBJ2-2, with D possibly being TRBD1 or TRBD2 (6 bases each). This receptor was identified in an adult who received the MenACWY meningococcal vaccine as a control. This sample comprised peripheral blood, obtained 28 days after the second dose of the MenACWY control vaccine. DNA of the CDR3: TGTGCCAGCAGTTCACCAGGAGGGGGACTTTTGAACACCGGGGAGCTGTTTTTT. Amino acids: CASSSPGGGLLNTGELFF.